One sample yielded the 22 T cell receptor beta chains listed below, sequenced in a study of blood T cell repertoires in COVID-19. Profiling relied on immunoSEQ multiplex PCR, and the TCRdb table lists in-frame clones only, not all of them. The table includes 20,000 to 25,000 clones, 75% to 95% detected once. Sample: peripheral blood. These receptors were obtained from a human donor in a cohort sampled during active COVID-19.

This clone was seen only a few times. V is TRBV19 and J is TRBJ1-1; 11 nucleotides align to TRBD1. The CDR3 contains 17 residues. V gave up 4 bases and J gave up 0 bases; unmatched junction bases: 7. Germline V gene sequence: CDR1 LNHDA, CDR2 SQIVND (reference sequence). The CDR3 is CASSTGQGARMNTEAFF. The CDR3 DNA is TGTGCCAGTAGTACCGGACAGGGGGCTCGGATGAACACTGAAGCTTTCTTT.

This clone was counted once. J is TRBJ2-3 and V is TRBV30, with D uncertain. In germline, CDR1 is GTSNPN, CDR2 SVGIG (reference sequence). V was cut by 2 bases and J by 2 bases, with 8 bases left in between. The CDR3 is made up of 13 amino acids. CDR3: CAWSPQDTDTQYF. The CDR3 DNA follows: TGTGCCTGGAGTCCACAAGACACAGATACGCAGTATTTT.

This clone occurred a few times. V usage is TRBV6-5 and J usage is TRBJ1-2; no clear D. The V end was cut by 6 bases, the J end by 5 bases, with 13 bases between. The length of the CDR3 is 13 residues. Germline V gene lookup returns CDR1 MNHEY and CDR2 SVGAGI. For the CDR3, the DNA is TGTGCCAGCAGGCTTACTGCTACTTATGGCTACACCTTC. It is translated as CASRLTATYGYTF.

V usage is TRBV19 and J usage is TRBJ2-1; maybe TRBD1 (5 bases). Germline V CDR1 and CDR2: LNHDA, SQIVND (reference sequence). The germline V and J ends were trimmed by 9 bases and 8 bases, with 17 bases remaining between them. CDR3 length equals 13 residues. CDR3 region: CASRGIGVYEQFF. The CDR3 nucleotides read TGTGCCAGCCGTGGTATAGGGGTCTATGAGCAGTTCTTC. The full variable domain, with the rest looked up from reference TRBV19 and TRBJ2-1, is DGGITQSPKYLFRKEGQNVTLSCEQNLNHDAMYWYRQDPGQGLRLIYYSQIVNDFQKGDIAEGYSVSREKKESFPLTVTSAQKNPTAFYLCASRGIGVYEQFFGPGTRLTVL.

J is TRBJ2-7 and V is TRBV4-1; D not resolved. The V gene lost 2 bases and the J gene lost 4 bases, with 9 bases spanning the gap. The CDR3 is made up of 13 amino acids. CDR1 is MGHRA, CDR2 YSYEKL, per germline. CDR3 nucleotide sequence: TGCGCCAGCAGCCAACAAAACAGTTACGAGCAGTACTTC. Protein: CASSQQNSYEQYF.

The chain couples TRBV11-2 to TRBJ2-7; no reliable D call. Germline V gene sequence: CDR1 SGHAT, CDR2 FQNNGV. The CDR3 loop spans 11 amino acids. The ends were cut back, 4 bases at V and 6 bases at J, with 7 bases in the middle. Here the CDR3 DNA reads TGTGCCAGCAGCTACGGGTCCGAGCAGTACTTC. Its translation is CASSYGSEQYF.

The chain joins TRBV6-6 to TRBJ1-2; 11 bases agree with TRBD1. Germline V gene lookup returns CDR1 MNHNY and CDR2 SVGAGI (reference sequence). The V and J ends lost 5 bases and 8 bases, in that order; junction bases with no gene match: 4. The CDR3 spans 13 residues. In DNA form, the CDR3 reads TGTGCCAGCAGTACGGGACAGGGGGACGGCTACACCTTC. This codes for CASSTGQGDGYTF.

This sequence joins TRBV3-1 (or the pseudogene TRBV3-2) and TRBJ2-7; D ambiguous. Trimming stripped 0 bases from V and 3 bases from J, with 9 bases between. This CDR3 contains 14 residues. The germline gives CDR1 LGHDT, CDR2 YNNKEL (reference sequence). For the CDR3, the DNA is TGTGCCAGCAGCCAAGATGTGAGTTACTACGAGCAGTACTTC. Its translation is CASSQDVSYYEQYF.

V gene TRBV7-8 combines with J gene TRBJ1-4; perhaps TRBD1 as D (5 bases). CDR3 length: 13 amino acids. Trimming shortened V by 1 base and J by 8 bases, and 8 bases separated the two germline ends. Germline CDR1 is SGHVS and CDR2 is FQNEAQ. CDR3 coding DNA: TGTGCCAGCAGCTTAGACAGGCGGGAAAAACTGTTTTTT. Its protein product is CASSLDRREKLFF.

This rearrangement joins TRBV7-8 to TRBJ2-7; TRBD1 aligns across 8 bases. V gave up 3 bases and J gave up 0 bases; unmatched junction bases: 7. The germline V gene has CDR1 SGHVS and CDR2 FQNEAQ. This CDR3 comprises 16 residues. CDR3 protein: CASSFYAGTGSYEQYF. The CDR3 DNA is TGTGCCAGCAGCTTTTACGCCGGGACAGGCTCCTACGAGCAGTACTTC.

V and J are TRBV24-1 and TRBJ2-2; D gene uncertain. Trimming removed 4 bases at V and 4 bases at J, with 9 bases between. The CDR3 is 14 amino acids. Looked up from germline, CDR1 is KGHDR and CDR2 is SFDVKD. In nucleotides, the CDR3 is TGTGCCACCAGTGAAATATCGGGCACCGGGGAGCTGTTTTTT. Its protein product is CATSEISGTGELFF.

The rearrangement uses TRBV14 and TRBJ2-7; TRBD1 aligns across 10 bases. Trimming at V came to 3 bases and at J to 6 bases, leaving 5 bases not matched to a gene. Looked up from germline, CDR1 is SGHDN and CDR2 is FVKESK. This CDR3 is 14 amino acids long. The CDR3 is CASSHADRGREQYF. The CDR3 coding sequence is TGTGCCAGCAGCCACGCAGACAGGGGGCGCGAGCAGTACTTC.

The J gene is TRBJ2-5, the V gene TRBV15; TRBD2 is a possible D gene (6 bases). The length of the CDR3 is 15 residues. The ends were cut back, 9 bases at V and 5 bases at J, with 22 bases in the middle. The V gene's germline CDR1 is LNHNV and CDR2 YYDKDF (reference sequence). The CDR3 spells CATEGVDDDLETQYF. The CDR3 DNA reads as TGTGCCACGGAGGGCGTTGACGATGATCTGGAGACCCAGTACTTC.

The V gene is TRBV9, the J gene TRBJ2-5; 7 bases are a match to TRBD2. The junction had 6 bases not matched to a gene; V was cut back by 0 bases and J by 4 bases. The CDR3 spans 15 residues. CDR1 SGDLS and CDR2 YYNGEE come from the germline V gene. The CDR3: CASSVGWEGGETQYF. The CDR3, as DNA: TGTGCCAGCAGCGTAGGTTGGGAGGGAGGAGAGACCCAGTACTTC.

The chain uses TRBV6-5 and TRBJ1-2; D is undetermined. This CDR3 has 14 amino acids. Germline-derived CDR1 and CDR2 are MNHEY and SVGAGI. V shed 2 bases and J shed 4 bases, with 11 bases lying between them. CDR3 nucleotides: TGTGCCAGCAGTTACGAGCGGGTGGGCTATGGCTACACCTTC. Protein sequence: CASSYERVGYGYTF.

The J gene is TRBJ1-2, the V gene TRBV20-1; D call uncertain. The CDR3 is 11 amino acids. The ends were cut back, 2 bases at V and 7 bases at J, with 8 bases in the middle. CDR1 and CDR2 from the germline V gene are DFQATT and SNEGSKA (reference sequence). The CDR3 bases are TGCAGTGCTAGAATAGTATCTGGCTACACCTTC. This encodes CSARIVSGYTF.

The V gene is TRBV6-5, the J gene TRBJ1-1, with 7 bases matching TRBD1. This CDR3 contains 13 residues. Germline CDR1 and CDR2: MNHEY and SVGAGI. J lost 5 bases, V lost 5 bases, and 5 bases had no gene match. The CDR3 protein is CASSRQGGTEAFF. The CDR3 region has the DNA TGTGCCAGCAGTCGACAGGGTGGTACTGAAGCTTTCTTT.

This clone was counted once. The V gene is TRBV7-8, the J gene TRBJ2-5, with a possible D match to TRBD2 (6 bases). Deletions cut 5 bases from V and 1 base from J, with 14 bases between. This CDR3 has 15 residues. Germline V gene sequence: CDR1 SGHVS, CDR2 FQNEAQ. CDR3 sequence reads: CASSPSLAVQETQYF. The CDR3 coding sequence is TGTGCCAGCAGCCCAAGCTTAGCGGTCCAAGAGACCCAGTACTTC.

V and J are TRBV10-2 and TRBJ2-1; 8 bases align to TRBD2. Trimming at V came to 3 bases and at J to 1 base, leaving 2 bases not matched to a gene. The CDR3 spans 15 residues. Germline V CDR1 and CDR2: WSHSY, SAAADI. In DNA, the CDR3 is TGCGCCAGCAGTGACGGGAGGGCGTCCTACAATGAGCAGTTCTTC. Translated: CASSDGRASYNEQFF.

The V call is TRBV18, the J call TRBJ1-1, with 8 bases identical to TRBD1. There are 16 residues in the CDR3. The J segment lost 4 bases and the V segment lost 3 bases, leaving 10 bases of the junction unmatched. Germline V lookup: CDR1 KGHSH, CDR2 LQKENI. The CDR3 region is CASSPRTGPRGTEAFF. The CDR3 DNA reads TGTGCCAGCTCACCGCGGACAGGGCCGAGGGGCACTGAAGCTTTCTTT.

V and J are TRBV18 and TRBJ1-5, with D uncertain. V was trimmed by 3 bases and J by 5 bases, leaving 11 bases between them. CDR1 is KGHSH and CDR2 is LQKENI in the germline V gene. This CDR3 spans 14 amino acids. CDR3 bases: TGTGCCAGCTCACCCTCCGGGAAATATCAGCCCCAGCATTTT. This gives the protein CASSPSGKYQPQHF. Supplemented by reference TRBV18 and TRBJ1-5, the full variable domain reads NAGVMQNPRHLVRRRGQEARLRCSPMKGHSHVYWYRQLPEEGLKFMVYLQKENIIDESGMPKERFSAEFPKEGPSILRIQQVVRGDSAAYFCASSPSGKYQPQHFGDGTRLSIL.

The rearrangement uses TRBV12-5 and TRBJ2-5; 7 bases align to TRBD2. Trimming cost V 0 bases and J 5 bases; bases outside gene matches: 18. This CDR3 region has 19 residues. Germline V gives CDR1 LGHNT, CDR2 FRNRAP. CDR3 region: CASGLVGGGRGASRETQYF. The CDR3 DNA is TGTGCTAGTGGTTTGGTGGGGGGAGGGCGCGGGGCTAGCAGGGAGACCCAGTACTTC.